Shown below are 9 T cell receptor beta chains from a single sample sequenced in a study of T cells in Graves' hyperthyroidism and ophthalmopathy. Amplification of TCR beta CDR3 regions was performed using RNA transcripts as template. First-round RT-PCR with HTBI primers amplified the TCR CDR3 region. TCRdb reprocessed the multiplex PCR reads via MiXCR and lists one record per CDR3 protein. The data hold around 400,000 distinct CDR3 sequences, with about 15% observed a single time. Sequencing was performed on blood. The receptors here all came from a woman between 55 and 75 years old with Graves' ophthalmopathy.

This clonotype was found a few times. V gene TRBV28 combines with J gene TRBJ1-2; D gene ambiguous. There are 11 residues in the CDR3. The germline CDR1 and CDR2 sequences are MDHEN and SYDVKM. The V gene lost 3 bases and the J gene lost 4 bases, with 3 bases spanning the gap. The CDR3 region has the DNA TGTGCCAGCAGTTTCACCTATGGCTACACCTTC. As protein: CASSFTYGYTF.

The table lists this clonotype with many counts. The chain recombines TRBV5-1 with TRBJ1-4; possibly TRBD1 for D (5 bases). Germline values: CDR1 SGHRS, CDR2 YFSETQ. V was shortened by 6 bases and J by 4 bases, with 13 bases between the two germline ends. This CDR3 spans 14 amino acids. CDR3 DNA sequence: TGCGCCAGCACCAGGGACCCTCATAATGAAAAACTGTTTTTT. Translation: CASTRDPHNEKLFF.

This clonotype has just a few counts. This rearrangement joins TRBV6-1 to TRBJ2-1; TRBD2 matches at 7 bases. The germline V gene encodes CDR1 MNHNS and CDR2 SASEGT. The V and J ends lost 6 bases and 10 bases, in that order; junction bases with no gene match: 6. The CDR3 length is 12 residues. The CDR3 DNA sequence: TGTGCCAGCAGACGGGAGGAGGGAGAGCAGTTCTTC. Translating it yields CASRREEGEQFF.

This clonotype was counted only a few times. The V and J genes are TRBV28 and TRBJ2-2; D is possibly TRBD1 (5 bases). Trimming cost V 8 bases and J 3 bases, with 25 bases left between them. Germline lookup yields CDR1 MDHEN and CDR2 SYDVKM. The CDR3 spans 18 residues. The CDR3 spells CASSPRLPTESYTGELFF. CDR3 sequence (DNA): TGTGCCAGCTCACCACGGCTCCCGACAGAGAGCTACACCGGGGAGCTGTTTTTT.

This clonotype appeared a few times. The junction and the germline gene differ at one end; a read error may be behind it. The CDR3 coding sequence is TGTGCCAACAGCTTGGCGGGCAGGGGAGGACCCTATGGCTACACCTTC. Its protein product is CANSLAGRGGPYGYTF. The genes are TRBV5-4 and TRBJ1-2; tentatively, D is TRBD1 (6 bases). The CDR3 runs 16 residues. CDR1 is SGHNT and CDR2 is YYREEE in the germline V gene (reference sequence).

The J gene is TRBJ2-7, the V gene TRBV6-1, with TRBD2 matching 10 bases. In germline, CDR1 is MNHNS, CDR2 SASEGT. V gave up 6 bases and J gave up 0 bases; unmatched junction bases: 11. The length of the CDR3 is 17 residues. The CDR3 reads CASSLGTSVESSYEQYF. CDR3 sequence (DNA): TGTGCCAGCAGCCTAGGGACTAGCGTAGAGAGCTCCTACGAGCAGTACTTC.

The V gene is TRBV12-5, the J gene TRBJ2-3; unclear D gene. V was trimmed by 0 bases and J by 4 bases, leaving 5 bases between them. CDR1 is LGHNT, CDR2 FRNRAP, per germline. The CDR3 has 13 amino acids. CDR3 loop: CASGLVEADTQYF. DNA for the CDR3: TGTGCTAGTGGTTTGGTAGAAGCAGATACGCAGTATTTT.

Many counts were recorded for this clonotype. Here the CDR3 reads CSARDGLAGPYGEQYF. The CDR3 coding sequence is TGCAGTGCTAGAGATGGACTAGCGGGCCCCTATGGGGAGCAGTACTTC. This rearrangement joins TRBV20-1 to TRBJ2-7, with TRBD2 matching 11 bases. The CDR3 has 16 amino acids. The V gene's germline CDR1 is DFQATT and CDR2 SNEGSKA (reference sequence). With V trimmed by 0 bases and J by 7 bases, 11 bases remained unmatched.

Only a few counts were recorded for this clonotype. The rearrangement links TRBV5-1 to TRBJ2-2, with D hard to call. Germline V gene lookup returns CDR1 SGHRS and CDR2 YFSETQ. Trimming stripped 4 bases from V and 7 bases from J, with 14 bases between. The CDR3 contains 14 residues. The CDR3 spells CASSPGYYVGELFF. CDR3 coding DNA: TGCGCCAGCAGCCCAGGATATTACGTCGGGGAGCTGTTTTTT.